These T cell receptor beta chains were read from a single sample in a study of blood T cell repertoires in COVID-19. TCRdb keeps only in-frame clones here, not all; method: immunoSEQ multiplex PCR. The sample has 80,000 to 95,000 clones, around 75% seen once. The sequenced material came from peripheral blood. These receptors were taken from an elderly woman with active or convalescent COVID-19. Each CDR3 is given with its conserved first and last residue. A D gene is named only where the DNA matches it firmly. Size is stated for part of the rows, as once, few or many counts, or as a class when the clone is expanded.

j_call: TRBJ1-1
d_call: -
v_call: TRBV18
clone_size: -
cdr3_aa: CASSPTSGGTEAFF
cdr3_nt: TGTGCCAGCTCACCAACCTCGGGGGGGACTGAAGCTTTCTTT

j_call: TRBJ2-5
d_call: -
v_call: TRBV19
clone_size: -
cdr3_aa: CASSIAGLYQETQYF
cdr3_nt: TGTGCCAGTAGTATCGCGGGATTATACCAAGAGACCCAGTACTTC

j_call: TRBJ2-1
d_call: -
v_call: TRBV5-8
clone_size: once
cdr3_aa: CASSYQGSSYNEQFF
cdr3_nt: TGTGCCAGCAGCTACCAGGGTAGCTCCTACAATGAGCAGTTCTTC

j_call: TRBJ1-2
d_call: -
v_call: TRBV6-5
clone_size: -
cdr3_aa: CASTQAGLASYGYTF
cdr3_nt: TGTGCCAGCACCCAAGCGGGGCTCGCCTCATATGGCTACACCTTC

j_call: TRBJ2-7
d_call: TRBD2
v_call: TRBV20-1
clone_size: -
cdr3_aa: CSASSGRDYEQYF
cdr3_nt: TGCAGTGCCAGTAGCGGGAGGGACTACGAGCAGTACTTC

j_call: TRBJ2-6
d_call: TRBD1
v_call: TRBV6-2/TRBV6-3
clone_size: -
cdr3_aa: CASSPGQGSGANVLTF
cdr3_nt: TGTGCCAGCAGTCCCGGACAGGGATCTGGGGCCAACGTCCTGACTTTC

j_call: TRBJ1-4
d_call: -
v_call: TRBV5-4
clone_size: -
cdr3_aa: CASSPGGGYEKLFF
cdr3_nt: TGTGCCAGCAGCCCTGGGGGGGGTTATGAAAAACTGTTTTTT

j_call: TRBJ2-1
d_call: TRBD2
v_call: TRBV4-2
clone_size: -
cdr3_aa: CASSQESLAGGLRNEQFF
cdr3_nt: TGTGCCAGCAGCCAAGAATCTCTAGCGGGCGGGCTGAGAAATGAGCAGTTCTTC

j_call: TRBJ1-1
d_call: -
v_call: TRBV15
clone_size: -
cdr3_aa: CATSRGREGTYTEAFF
cdr3_nt: TGTGCCACCAGCAGAGGTCGGGAGGGGACTTACACTGAAGCTTTCTTT

j_call: TRBJ2-1
d_call: TRBD2
v_call: TRBV28
clone_size: -
cdr3_aa: CASSLFSGNSYNEQFF
cdr3_nt: TGTGCCAGCAGCTTATTTAGCGGGAACTCCTACAATGAGCAGTTCTTC

j_call: TRBJ2-3
d_call: TRBD2
v_call: TRBV13
clone_size: -
cdr3_aa: CASSARLAVRTDTQYF
cdr3_nt: TGTGCCAGCAGCGCCCGACTAGCGGTACGCACAGATACGCAGTATTTT

j_call: TRBJ2-5
d_call: TRBD1
v_call: TRBV2
clone_size: -
cdr3_aa: CASSVDRVYETQYF
cdr3_nt: TGTGCCAGCAGTGTCGACAGGGTATACGAGACCCAGTACTTC

j_call: TRBJ1-1
d_call: TRBD1
v_call: TRBV9
clone_size: -
cdr3_aa: CASSAFSGTGEGTEAFF
cdr3_nt: TGTGCCAGCAGCGCTTTTTCCGGGACAGGGGAGGGCACTGAAGCTTTCTTT

j_call: TRBJ1-4
d_call: -
v_call: TRBV27
clone_size: -
cdr3_aa: CASSLREANEKLFF
cdr3_nt: TGTGCCAGCAGTTTACGAGAGGCTAATGAAAAACTGTTTTTT

j_call: TRBJ1-1
d_call: -
v_call: TRBV10-1
clone_size: -
cdr3_aa: CASSPRRSSEAFF
cdr3_nt: TGCGCCAGCAGTCCACGGAGGAGTAGTGAAGCTTTCTTT

j_call: TRBJ1-3
d_call: -
v_call: TRBV19
clone_size: few
cdr3_aa: CASALMGGSGNTIYF
cdr3_nt: TGTGCCAGTGCCCTCATGGGGGGCTCTGGAAACACCATATATTTT

j_call: TRBJ2-1
d_call: TRBD1
v_call: TRBV7-9
clone_size: -
cdr3_aa: CASSQDTGGWYNEQFF
cdr3_nt: TGTGCCAGCAGCCAAGATACAGGGGGTTGGTACAATGAGCAGTTCTTC

j_call: TRBJ2-3
d_call: -
v_call: TRBV11-2
clone_size: -
cdr3_aa: CASSPLRGGGDTQYF
cdr3_nt: TGTGCCAGCAGCCCCCTCCGGGGAGGAGGGGATACGCAGTATTTT

j_call: TRBJ2-2
d_call: -
v_call: TRBV7-2
clone_size: -
cdr3_aa: CASSLARGTGELFF
cdr3_nt: TGTGCCAGCAGCCTTGCTAGGGGCACCGGGGAGCTGTTTTTT

j_call: TRBJ2-4
d_call: -
v_call: TRBV3-1/TRBV3-2
clone_size: -
cdr3_aa: CASSQVAGTPLAKNIQYF
cdr3_nt: TGTGCCAGCAGCCAAGTTGCCGGGACACCACTAGCCAAAAACATTCAGTACTTC

j_call: TRBJ1-1
d_call: -
v_call: TRBV7-9
clone_size: -
cdr3_aa: CASSRGVNTEAFF
cdr3_nt: TGTGCCAGCAGCCGGGGGGTCAACACTGAAGCTTTCTTT

j_call: TRBJ2-5
d_call: -
v_call: TRBV7-9
clone_size: few
cdr3_aa: CASSPTGLETQYF
cdr3_nt: TGTGCCAGCAGCCCAACAGGGCTGGAGACCCAGTACTTC

j_call: TRBJ2-2
d_call: -
v_call: TRBV11-2
clone_size: -
cdr3_aa: CASSLAGVSWDTGELFF
cdr3_nt: TGTGCCAGCAGCTTGGCAGGGGTATCATGGGACACCGGGGAGCTGTTTTTT

j_call: TRBJ1-6
d_call: TRBD1
v_call: TRBV2
clone_size: -
cdr3_aa: CASLGQGLYNSPLHF
cdr3_nt: TGTGCCAGCCTAGGACAGGGTCTCTATAATTCACCCCTCCACTTT

j_call: TRBJ2-2
d_call: -
v_call: TRBV11-2
clone_size: few
cdr3_aa: CASSLAPGGGRTGELFF
cdr3_nt: TGTGCCAGCAGCTTAGCTCCGGGCGGGGGCCGAACCGGGGAGCTGTTTTTT

j_call: TRBJ2-3
d_call: -
v_call: TRBV28
clone_size: -
cdr3_aa: CASSPLPTGTDTQYF
cdr3_nt: TGTGCCAGCAGTCCCCTTCCGACAGGCACAGATACGCAGTATTTT

j_call: TRBJ1-5
d_call: TRBD1
v_call: TRBV7-2
clone_size: -
cdr3_aa: CASSLVAGGGNQPQHF
cdr3_nt: TGTGCCAGCAGCTTGGTAGCAGGGGGCGGCAATCAGCCCCAGCATTTT

j_call: TRBJ2-5
d_call: -
v_call: TRBV9
clone_size: few
cdr3_aa: CASSVGAGHQETQYF
cdr3_nt: TGTGCCAGCAGCGTAGGGGCGGGCCATCAAGAGACCCAGTACTTC

j_call: TRBJ2-2
d_call: TRBD2
v_call: TRBV7-9
clone_size: -
cdr3_aa: CASSGKPSGERLFF
cdr3_nt: TGTGCCAGCAGTGGAAAGCCTAGCGGGGAGCGGCTGTTTTTT

j_call: TRBJ2-2
d_call: -
v_call: TRBV19
clone_size: few
cdr3_aa: CASSPTTGTGELFF
cdr3_nt: TGTGCCAGTAGTCCCACAACAGGGACCGGGGAGCTGTTTTTT

j_call: TRBJ1-3
d_call: -
v_call: TRBV28
clone_size: -
cdr3_aa: CASIGLRGSGNTIYF
cdr3_nt: TGTGCCAGCATCGGACTTAGGGGGTCTGGAAACACCATATATTTT

j_call: TRBJ1-5
d_call: -
v_call: TRBV6-1
clone_size: few
cdr3_aa: CASSEGGGNQPQHF
cdr3_nt: TGTGCCAGCAGTGAAGGGGGAGGCAATCAGCCCCAGCATTTT

j_call: TRBJ1-4
d_call: TRBD1
v_call: TRBV6-5
clone_size: -
cdr3_aa: CASSQDRAGDEKLFF
cdr3_nt: TGTGCCAGCAGTCAGGACAGGGCCGGGGATGAAAAACTGTTTTTT

j_call: TRBJ1-2
d_call: -
v_call: TRBV14
clone_size: -
cdr3_aa: CASSRMTANYGYTF
cdr3_nt: TGTGCCAGCAGCCGCATGACAGCTAACTATGGCTACACCTTC

j_call: TRBJ2-1
d_call: TRBD2
v_call: TRBV19
clone_size: -
cdr3_aa: CASTTYGLAGYNEQFF
cdr3_nt: TGTGCCAGTACTACCTACGGACTAGCGGGGTACAATGAGCAGTTCTTC

j_call: TRBJ1-3
d_call: TRBD1
v_call: TRBV18
clone_size: -
cdr3_aa: CASSPGQGSGNTIYF
cdr3_nt: TGTGCCAGCTCACCTGGACAGGGTTCTGGAAACACCATATATTTT

j_call: TRBJ1-1
d_call: -
v_call: TRBV4-2
clone_size: -
cdr3_aa: CASSRNTGDTSRNTEAFF
cdr3_nt: TGTGCCAGCAGCCGCAACACGGGAGACACCTCAAGAAACACTGAAGCTTTCTTT

j_call: TRBJ2-7
d_call: -
v_call: TRBV5-6
clone_size: -
cdr3_aa: CASRRRGLSSYEQYF
cdr3_nt: TGTGCCAGCAGACGGCGAGGACTTTCCAGCTACGAGCAGTACTTC

j_call: TRBJ1-3
d_call: -
v_call: TRBV4-3
clone_size: -
cdr3_aa: CASSQGAGGNTIYF
cdr3_nt: TGCGCCAGCAGCCAGGGGGCTGGTGGAAACACCATATATTTT

j_call: TRBJ1-2
d_call: TRBD1
v_call: TRBV5-5
clone_size: -
cdr3_aa: CASSSLGQGGGYGYTF
cdr3_nt: TGTGCCAGCAGCTCCCTAGGACAGGGAGGTGGCTATGGCTACACCTTC

j_call: TRBJ1-6
d_call: -
v_call: TRBV28
clone_size: -
cdr3_aa: CASRSFPSSYNSPLHF
cdr3_nt: TGTGCCAGCAGAAGTTTCCCTAGCTCCTATAATTCACCCCTCCACTTT

j_call: TRBJ2-3
d_call: -
v_call: TRBV5-5
clone_size: -
cdr3_aa: CASSWGRWTDTQYF
cdr3_nt: TGTGCCAGCAGCTGGGGGCGTTGGACAGATACGCAGTATTTT

j_call: TRBJ1-5
d_call: TRBD1
v_call: TRBV7-9
clone_size: -
cdr3_aa: CASSFSQGESNQPQHF
cdr3_nt: TGTGCCAGCAGCTTCTCACAGGGGGAAAGCAATCAGCCCCAGCATTTT

j_call: TRBJ1-6
d_call: -
v_call: TRBV9
clone_size: -
cdr3_aa: CASSVGGDNSPLHF
cdr3_nt: TGTGCCAGCAGCGTAGGCGGAGATAATTCACCCCTCCACTTT

j_call: TRBJ1-2
d_call: -
v_call: TRBV10-3
clone_size: -
cdr3_aa: CAIRAGANYGYTF
cdr3_nt: TGTGCCATTCGAGCAGGGGCTAACTATGGCTACACCTTC

j_call: TRBJ2-2
d_call: -
v_call: TRBV29-1
clone_size: -
cdr3_aa: CSVGGMNTGELFF
cdr3_nt: TGCAGCGTTGGCGGAATGAACACCGGGGAGCTGTTTTTT

j_call: TRBJ2-1
d_call: -
v_call: TRBV7-3
clone_size: -
cdr3_aa: CASSPPGSRLSNEQFF
cdr3_nt: TGTGCCAGCAGCCCCCCAGGGTCAAGATTGAGCAATGAGCAGTTCTTC

j_call: TRBJ2-1
d_call: -
v_call: TRBV6-6
clone_size: once
cdr3_aa: CASSLTREQFF
cdr3_nt: TGTGCCAGCAGTCTGACTAGAGAGCAGTTCTTC

j_call: TRBJ1-6
d_call: -
v_call: TRBV15
clone_size: -
cdr3_aa: CATSRPWGVHYNSPLHF
cdr3_nt: TGTGCCACCAGCAGACCCTGGGGGGTGCACTATAATTCACCCCTCCACTTT

j_call: TRBJ2-2
d_call: TRBD2
v_call: TRBV30
clone_size: -
cdr3_aa: CAWNAGANTGELFF
cdr3_nt: TGTGCCTGGAATGCGGGAGCGAACACCGGGGAGCTGTTTTTT

j_call: TRBJ1-5
d_call: -
v_call: TRBV5-6
clone_size: -
cdr3_aa: CASSLYSGDLNQPQHF
cdr3_nt: TGTGCCAGCAGCTTGTACTCAGGGGATTTGAATCAGCCCCAGCATTTT